The rows below give T cell receptor beta chains drawn from one sample of a study of cytomegalovirus exposure and HLA in healthy donors. The method was immunoSEQ multiplex PCR; TCRdb's version includes in-frame clones alone and lacks a portion of them. The sample has some 130,000 clones, around four fifths seen once. Sequencing was carried out using PBMCs. The receptors originated from a man aged 40-49 years in good health and CMV-seronegative. The CDR3 runs from the conserved cysteine through the conserved F or W. A D gene is named only where the DNA matches it firmly. The listing skips clone size in some rows; elsewhere it reads once, few, many or a size class.

-	TRBV28	TRBD1	TRBJ2-1	TGTGCCAGCAGTTTAACGGGACAGGGCTCCTACAATGAGCAGTTCTTC	CASSLTGQGSYNEQFF
-	TRBV19	-	TRBJ2-3	TGTGCCAGTGCCATTGGGGAGAGCACAGATACGCAGTATTTT	CASAIGESTDTQYF
-	TRBV7-9	TRBD2	TRBJ2-1	TGTGCCAGCAGCACCCCGACTAGCCTTCTACATGAGCAGTTCTTC	CASSTPTSLLHEQFF
-	TRBV6-6	TRBD2	TRBJ2-7	TGTGCCAGCAGCTTCAGCGGGGTAGGGGCCTACGAGCAGTACTTC	CASSFSGVGAYEQYF
-	TRBV18	-	TRBJ1-2	TGTGCCAGCTCAGGGACAACCAACTATGGCTACACCTTC	CASSGTTNYGYTF
-	TRBV7-3	TRBD1	TRBJ2-7	TGTGCCAGCAGCCCGCAGGGGGCCTACGAGCAGTACTTC	CASSPQGAYEQYF
-	TRBV6-5	-	TRBJ1-2	TGTGCCAGCAGTTACTCAGCGACCTATGGCTACACCTTC	CASSYSATYGYTF
-	TRBV5-4	TRBD2	TRBJ2-5	TGTGCCAGCAGCTTTCGGGGGGGCCCGTTAGGGGAGACCCAGTACTTC	CASSFRGGPLGETQYF
few	TRBV19	-	TRBJ1-2	TGTGCCAGTAGTACAGGACACTTTAAAGAAGGCTACACCTTC	CASSTGHFKEGYTF
-	TRBV6-1	-	TRBJ2-7	TGTGCCAGCAGTGAAAGGGGGGGTTCCTACGAGCAGTACTTC	CASSERGGSYEQYF
-	TRBV19	-	TRBJ2-5	TGTGCCAGTTCTCGAAGGGAGTCCGAGGGGACCCAGTACTTC	CASSRRESEGTQYF
-	TRBV29-1	-	TRBJ2-2	TGCAGCGTTGAAAGGGGGAAGAACACCGGGGAGCTGTTTTTT	CSVERGKNTGELFF
-	TRBV5-1	TRBD1	TRBJ1-1	TGCGCCAGCAGCTTGGGACAGGGGAGACATACTGAAGCTTTCTTT	CASSLGQGRHTEAFF
-	TRBV5-1	-	TRBJ2-3	TGCGCCAGCAACTATGAAACCACCACAGATACGCAGTATTTT	CASNYETTTDTQYF
once	TRBV9	TRBD2	TRBJ2-3	TGTGCCAGCAGCGTCACTAGCGGGAGGACAGATACGCAGTATTTT	CASSVTSGRTDTQYF
-	TRBV27	-	TRBJ2-1	TGTGCCAGCAGTTTATCCGGGAGACATGAGCAGTTCTTC	CASSLSGRHEQFF
-	TRBV7-8	TRBD1	TRBJ1-6	TGTGCCAGCAGCCTCACCGGGACAGAATCACCCCTCCACTTT	CASSLTGTESPLHF
-	TRBV28	TRBD1	TRBJ1-1	TGCGCCAGCAGTTTAATCTGGGGGCCCGGGACAGGTTACATGAACACTGAAGCTTTCTTT	CASSLIWGPGTGYMNTEAFF
-	TRBV4-3	-	TRBJ2-7	TGCGCCAGCAGCCAAGAAACGTACTTGACTAGGGCCTACGAGCAGTACTTC	CASSQETYLTRAYEQYF
-	TRBV6-5	-	TRBJ2-7	TGTGCCAGCTGTAGGAGAGGATCCTACGAGCAGTACTTC	CASCRRGSYEQYF
-	TRBV4-1	-	TRBJ2-3	TGCGCCAGCAGCCAAGGGGAGTTACTAGCCAGCACAGATACGCAGTATTTT	CASSQGELLASTDTQYF
few	TRBV7-6	TRBD2	TRBJ2-2	TGTGCCAGCAGCTCTCCAACGGCCGGGACTAGCACCACCGGGGAGCTGTTTTTT	CASSSPTAGTSTTGELFF
-	TRBV5-4	TRBD2	TRBJ2-1	TGTGCCAGCAGTTCCCGTAGCGGGAGCTCCTACAATGAGCAGTTCTTC	CASSSRSGSSYNEQFF
-	TRBV6-5	-	TRBJ2-7	TGTGCCAGCAGAGCAGGGAACAACGAGCAGTACTTC	CASRAGNNEQYF
-	TRBV6-1	-	TRBJ2-4	TGTGCCAGCAGTGATTCTTCCAGGCTGGCCAAAAACATTCAGTACTTC	CASSDSSRLAKNIQYF
-	TRBV29-1	-	TRBJ2-1	TGCAGCGTTGCAGCACGGGGGTCCTACAATGAGCAGTTCTTC	CSVAARGSYNEQFF
-	TRBV2	-	TRBJ1-5	TGTGCCAGCAGTGTCGACAGGAATCAGCCCCAGCATTTT	CASSVDRNQPQHF
-	TRBV7-9	-	TRBJ2-3	TGTGCCAGCAGTCTAAGCACAGATACGCAGTATTTT	CASSLSTDTQYF
-	TRBV19	TRBD2	TRBJ2-1	TGTGCCAGTAGCCGCGGGACTAGCGGGGGTAATGAGCAGTTCTTC	CASSRGTSGGNEQFF
-	TRBV6-5	-	TRBJ1-6	TGTGCCAGCAGGCTCTGGAACAGGGTGGAATCACCCCTCCACTTT	CASRLWNRVESPLHF
-	TRBV11-2	TRBD2	TRBJ2-1	TGTGCCAGCAGCTTACTAGCGGCACCCTACAATGAGCAGTTCTTC	CASSLLAAPYNEQFF
-	TRBV5-1	-	TRBJ2-2	TGCGCCAGCAGCTACTCAGGGGTGACGAACACCGGGGAGCTGTTTTTT	CASSYSGVTNTGELFF
-	TRBV18	TRBD1	TRBJ2-7	TGTGCCAGCTCACGAGTGGGACAGGGGCTTTACGAGCAGTACTTC	CASSRVGQGLYEQYF
-	TRBV2	-	TRBJ2-7	TGTGCCAGCAGTCTGACTGCCTCCTACGAGCAGTACTTC	CASSLTASYEQYF
once	TRBV7-2	-	TRBJ1-2	TGTGCCAGCAGCGAACAGACAAACTATGGCTACACCTTC	CASSEQTNYGYTF
-	TRBV7-2	TRBD2	TRBJ2-7	TGTGCCAGCAGCGTGACCGGGACTAGCGGGGTCTCCGAGCAGTACTTC	CASSVTGTSGVSEQYF
-	TRBV5-6	-	TRBJ1-2	TGTGCCAGCTCTTCGTCGATGGGGGAGGGCGGCTACACCTTC	CASSSSMGEGGYTF
-	TRBV10-1	TRBD2	TRBJ2-7	TGCGCCAGCAGTGCAACTAGCGGGAGGTGGGAGCAGTACTTC	CASSATSGRWEQYF
few	TRBV9	-	TRBJ2-6	TGTGCCAGCAGCGTTCAGGGGACTGGGGCCAACGTCCTGACTTTC	CASSVQGTGANVLTF
-	TRBV6-6	TRBD1	TRBJ2-7	TGTGCCAGCAGCAGACAGGGGGTCTACGAGCAGTACTTC	CASSRQGVYEQYF
-	TRBV9	-	TRBJ1-1	TGTGCCAGCAGCGCAGGGGACGGGGGGACTGAAGCTTTCTTT	CASSAGDGGTEAFF
-	TRBV19	TRBD2	TRBJ2-3	TGTGCCAGTAGTAGCGGGGGGAGTTCGGATACGCAGTATTTT	CASSSGGSSDTQYF
-	TRBV7-2	-	TRBJ2-2	TGTGCCAGCAGCTCGGGAGCTGGGGAGCTGTTTTTT	CASSSGAGELFF
-	TRBV29-1	-	TRBJ2-7	TGCAGCGTTGCAGTCGCCGGGAGTTACGAGCAGTACTTC	CSVAVAGSYEQYF
few	TRBV7-9	-	TRBJ2-1	TGTGCCAGCAGCTTAGCAAGGGACACCCGAGGACCTTACAATGAGCAGTTCTTC	CASSLARDTRGPYNEQFF
-	TRBV7-2	-	TRBJ1-3	TGTGCCAGCAGCACCAAGGGGGTTGGAAACACCATATATTTT	CASSTKGVGNTIYF